This T cell receptor (beta chain) was observed in a study of CD8 T cells in Susac syndrome. Study observations and caveats: In its TCR sequencing and HLA analysis, the study acknowledged that the number of individuals was relatively small.

The authors reverse transcribed roughly 0.5 to 1 ug RNA with random hexamers. The CDR3 of TCR beta was amplified by immunoSEQ multiplex PCR across 54 Vbeta and 13 Jbeta. Each CDR3 protein is one row after TCRdb ran MiXCR on the immunoSEQ multiplex PCR reads. The repertoire includes a few hundred thousand distinct CDR3 sequences, more than 70% of them detected once, and under 0.15% sits in the top ten. About this clonotype itself: Its specificity is unknown.

CD8+ and CD4+ blood T cells underwent TCR beta sequencing. The multiple sclerosis controls consisted of treatment-naive patients with relapsing-remitting disease, either stable or active. The CDR3 covers 12 residues. V lost 6 bases to trimming and J lost 5 bases, with 10 bases between them. The germline V gene encodes CDR1 SGHAT and CDR2 FQDESV (reference sequence). Sequencing used CD8+ T cells from PBMCs. The TCR sequence derives from a human donor with multiple sclerosis. This chain links TRBV11-1 with TRBJ1-1; weak D call: TRBD1 (6 bases). CDR3 in DNA: TGTGCCAGCAGACAGGGTGGGACTGAAGCTTTCTTT. As protein: CASRQGGTEAFF. Looking up the rest from reference TRBV11-1 and TRBJ1-1 gives the full variable domain: EAEVAQSPRYKITEKSQAVAFWCDPISGHATLYWYRQILGQGPELLVQFQDESVVDDSQLPKDRFSAERLKGVDSTLKIQPAELGDSAMYLCASRQGGTEAFFGQGTRLTVV.